The clone carrying this TCR beta chain was seen only a few times. The antigen is not known. CDR3 length equals 18 residues. J lost 2 bases, V lost 5 bases, and 12 bases had no gene match. From germline, CDR1 is SEHNR and CDR2 FQNEAQ (reference sequence). The data were taken from a study of T cells after yellow fever vaccination. The study, taken as a whole, reports: The booster response re-showed most primary clones: around 96% CD4, 88% CD8.

As TCR cDNA was made by 5'RACE template switching, a universal primer site and UMIs were added. TCRdb processed the 5' RACE reads anew with MiXCR; each CDR3 protein has one entry. Among 400,000 to 450,000 distinct CDR3 sequences listed, under 20% were seen once. The receptor comes from a man aged 18 to 29 who received the YFV17D yellow fever vaccine. The V gene is TRBV7-9, the J gene TRBJ2-1; 10 bases are shared with TRBD2. The sequencing used PBMCs, collected before the yellow fever booster vaccination. For the CDR3, the DNA is TGTGCCAGCAGCCCACCGGACACAACTAGCGGGGCCTACAATGAGCAGTTCTTC. This translates into CASSPPDTTSGAYNEQFF.